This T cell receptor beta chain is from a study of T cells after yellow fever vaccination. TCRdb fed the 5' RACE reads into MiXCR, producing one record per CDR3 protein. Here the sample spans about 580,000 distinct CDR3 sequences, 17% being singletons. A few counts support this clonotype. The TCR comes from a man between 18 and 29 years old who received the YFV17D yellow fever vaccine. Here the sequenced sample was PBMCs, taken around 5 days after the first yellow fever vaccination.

DNA for the CDR3: TGTGCCAGCAGCTTGGGCCCCGCACAAGAGACCCAGTACTTC. Its translation: CASSLGPAQETQYF. The rearrangement joins TRBV7-8 to TRBJ2-5; D not certain. The germline gives CDR1 SGHVS, CDR2 FQNEAQ. This CDR3 has 14 residues. V was cut by 3 bases and J by 2 bases, with 10 bases left in between.